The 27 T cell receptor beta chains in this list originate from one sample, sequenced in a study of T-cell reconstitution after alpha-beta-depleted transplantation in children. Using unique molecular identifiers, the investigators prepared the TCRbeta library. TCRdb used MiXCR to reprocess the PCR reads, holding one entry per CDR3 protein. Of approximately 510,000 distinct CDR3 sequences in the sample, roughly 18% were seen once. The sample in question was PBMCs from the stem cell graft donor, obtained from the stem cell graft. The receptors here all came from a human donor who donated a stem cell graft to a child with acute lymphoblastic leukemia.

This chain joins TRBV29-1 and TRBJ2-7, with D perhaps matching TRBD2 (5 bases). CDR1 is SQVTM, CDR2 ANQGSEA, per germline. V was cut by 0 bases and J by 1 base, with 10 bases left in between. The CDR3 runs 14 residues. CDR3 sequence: CSVEDSTNSYEQYF. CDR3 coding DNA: TGCAGCGTTGAAGATTCGACTAATTCCTACGAGCAGTACTTC.

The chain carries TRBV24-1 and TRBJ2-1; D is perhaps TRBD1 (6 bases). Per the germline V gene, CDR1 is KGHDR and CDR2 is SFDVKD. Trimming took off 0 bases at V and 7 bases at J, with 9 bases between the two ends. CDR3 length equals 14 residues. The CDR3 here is CATSDLTTGNEQFF. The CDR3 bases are TGTGCCACCAGTGATTTGACTACAGGGAATGAGCAGTTCTTC.

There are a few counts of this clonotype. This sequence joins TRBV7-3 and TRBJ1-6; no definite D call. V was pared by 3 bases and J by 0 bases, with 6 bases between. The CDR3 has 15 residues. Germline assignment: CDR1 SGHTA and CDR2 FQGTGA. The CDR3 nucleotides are TGTGCCAGCAGCTTTGATCGCTCCTATAATTCACCCCTCCACTTT. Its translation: CASSFDRSYNSPLHF.

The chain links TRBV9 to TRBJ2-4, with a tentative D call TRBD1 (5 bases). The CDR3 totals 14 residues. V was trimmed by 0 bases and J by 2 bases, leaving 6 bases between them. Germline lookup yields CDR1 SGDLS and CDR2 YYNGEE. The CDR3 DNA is TGTGCCAGCAGCGTAGCAGGGTCCAAAAACATTCAGTACTTC. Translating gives CASSVAGSKNIQYF.

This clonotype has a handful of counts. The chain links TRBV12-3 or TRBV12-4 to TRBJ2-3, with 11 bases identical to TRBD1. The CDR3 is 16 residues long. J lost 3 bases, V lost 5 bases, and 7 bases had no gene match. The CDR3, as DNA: TGTGCCAGCAGTACCGGGACAGGGGGACGAACAGATACGCAGTATTTT. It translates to CASSTGTGGRTDTQYF.

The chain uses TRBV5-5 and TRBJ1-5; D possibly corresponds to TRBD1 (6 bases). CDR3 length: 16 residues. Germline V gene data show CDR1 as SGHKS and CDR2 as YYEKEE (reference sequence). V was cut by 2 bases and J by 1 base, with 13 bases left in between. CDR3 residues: CASSFWGAGSNQPQHF. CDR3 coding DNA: TGTGCCAGCAGCTTCTGGGGGGCGGGGAGCAATCAGCCCCAGCATTTT.

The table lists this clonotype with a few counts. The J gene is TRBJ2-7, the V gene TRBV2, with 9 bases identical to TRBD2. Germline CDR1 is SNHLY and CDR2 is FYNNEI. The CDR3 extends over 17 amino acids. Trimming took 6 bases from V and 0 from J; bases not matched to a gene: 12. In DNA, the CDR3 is TGTGCCAGCAGCCGGCGAGCGGGAGGTTCCCTCTCCTACGAGCAGTACTTC. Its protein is CASSRRAGGSLSYEQYF.

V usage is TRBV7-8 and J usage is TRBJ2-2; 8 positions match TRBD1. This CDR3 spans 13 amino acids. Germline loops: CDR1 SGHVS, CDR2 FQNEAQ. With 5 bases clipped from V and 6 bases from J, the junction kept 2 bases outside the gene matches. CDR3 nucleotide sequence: TGTGCCAGCAGCCGGACAGGGTCCGGGGAGCTGTTTTTT. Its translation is CASSRTGSGELFF.

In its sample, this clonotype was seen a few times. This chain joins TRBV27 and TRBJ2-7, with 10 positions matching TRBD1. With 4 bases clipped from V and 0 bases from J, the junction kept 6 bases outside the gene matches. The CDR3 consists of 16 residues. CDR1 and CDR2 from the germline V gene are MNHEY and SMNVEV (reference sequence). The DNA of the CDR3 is TGTGCCAGCAGTTACGGACAGGGGGTAGGCTCCTACGAGCAGTACTTC. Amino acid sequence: CASSYGQGVGSYEQYF.

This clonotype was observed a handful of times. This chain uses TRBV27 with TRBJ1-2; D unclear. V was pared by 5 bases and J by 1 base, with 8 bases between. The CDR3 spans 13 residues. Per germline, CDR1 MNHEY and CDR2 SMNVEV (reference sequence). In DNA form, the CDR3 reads TGTGCCAGCAGTCCCGGGGATAACTATGGCTACACCTTC. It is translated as CASSPGDNYGYTF.

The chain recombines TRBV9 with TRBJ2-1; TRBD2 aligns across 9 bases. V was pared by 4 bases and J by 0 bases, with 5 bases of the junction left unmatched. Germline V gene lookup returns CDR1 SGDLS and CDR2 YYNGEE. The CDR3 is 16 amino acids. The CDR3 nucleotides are TGTGCCAGCAGCAACCTAGCGGGGAGCTCCTACAATGAGCAGTTCTTC. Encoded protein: CASSNLAGSSYNEQFF.

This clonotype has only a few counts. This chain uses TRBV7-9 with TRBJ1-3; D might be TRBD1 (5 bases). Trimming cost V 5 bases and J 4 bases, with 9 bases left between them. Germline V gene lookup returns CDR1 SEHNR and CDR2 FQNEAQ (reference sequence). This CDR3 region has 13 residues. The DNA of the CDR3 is TGTGCCAGCAGCGGGGACGTCGGAAACACCATATATTTT. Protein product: CASSGDVGNTIYF.

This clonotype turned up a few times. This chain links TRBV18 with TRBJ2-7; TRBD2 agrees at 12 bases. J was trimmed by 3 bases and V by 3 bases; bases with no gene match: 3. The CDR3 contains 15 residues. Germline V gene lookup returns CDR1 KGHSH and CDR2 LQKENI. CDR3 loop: CASSPTSGSIYEQYF. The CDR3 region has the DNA TGTGCCAGCTCACCGACTAGCGGGAGTATCTACGAGCAGTACTTC.

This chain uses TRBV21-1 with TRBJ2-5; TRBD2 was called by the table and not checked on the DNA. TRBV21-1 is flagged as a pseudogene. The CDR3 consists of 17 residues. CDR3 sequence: CASSKLCGLAGGGTQYF. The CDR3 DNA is TGTGCCAGCAGCAAACTGTGCGGACTAGCGGGAGGGGGGACCCAGTACTTC.

In DNA, the CDR3 is TGTGCCAGCAGCCCTTTAGCCGTCGGTTTAACAGGGGACGAGCAGTACTTC. As protein: CASSPLAVGLTGDEQYF. V is TRBV28 and J is TRBJ2-7, with 7 positions matching TRBD1. CDR3 length equals 17 residues. The germline V gene has CDR1 MDHEN and CDR2 SYDVKM. V was clipped by 6 bases and J by 5 bases; unmatched bases: 19.

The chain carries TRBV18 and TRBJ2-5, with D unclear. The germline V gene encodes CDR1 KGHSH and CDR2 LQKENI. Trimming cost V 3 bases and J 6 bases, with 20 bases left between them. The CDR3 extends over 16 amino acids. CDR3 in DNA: TGTGCCAGCTCACCTAATGACATTGACCCGGCAAAGACCCAGTACTTC. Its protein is CASSPNDIDPAKTQYF.

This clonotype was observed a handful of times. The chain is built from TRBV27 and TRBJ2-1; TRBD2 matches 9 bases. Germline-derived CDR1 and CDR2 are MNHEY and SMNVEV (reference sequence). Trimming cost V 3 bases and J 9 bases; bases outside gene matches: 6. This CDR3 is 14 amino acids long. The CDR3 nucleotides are TGTGCCAGCAGTTTGGTAGCGGGAGCCACTGAGCAGTTCTTC. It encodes CASSLVAGATEQFF.

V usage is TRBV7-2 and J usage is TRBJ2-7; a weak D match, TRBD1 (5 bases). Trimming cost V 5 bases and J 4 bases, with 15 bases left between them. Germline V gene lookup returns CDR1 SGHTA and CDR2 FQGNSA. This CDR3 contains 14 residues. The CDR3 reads CASSPAPGQYEQYF. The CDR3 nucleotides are TGTGCCAGCAGCCCTGCCCCAGGACAATACGAGCAGTACTTC.

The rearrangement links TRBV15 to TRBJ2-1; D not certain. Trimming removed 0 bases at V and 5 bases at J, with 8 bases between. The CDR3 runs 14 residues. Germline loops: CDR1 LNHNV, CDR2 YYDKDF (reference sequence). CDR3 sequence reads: CATSREDVHNEQFF. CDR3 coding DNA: TGTGCCACCAGCAGAGAGGACGTACACAATGAGCAGTTCTTC.

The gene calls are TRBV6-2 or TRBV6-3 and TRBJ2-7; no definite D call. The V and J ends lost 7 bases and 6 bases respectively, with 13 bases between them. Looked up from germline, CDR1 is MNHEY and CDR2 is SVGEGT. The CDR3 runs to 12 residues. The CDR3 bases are TGTGCCAGCACACGCGTTCCCGGCGAGCAGTACTTC. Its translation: CASTRVPGEQYF.

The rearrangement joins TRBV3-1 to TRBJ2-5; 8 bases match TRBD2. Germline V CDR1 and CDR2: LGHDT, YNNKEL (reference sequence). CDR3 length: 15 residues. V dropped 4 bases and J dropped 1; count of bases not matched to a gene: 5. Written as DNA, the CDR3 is TGTGCCAGCAGCCTCAGCGGGAGTAGCCAAGAGACCCAGTACTTC. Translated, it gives CASSLSGSSQETQYF.

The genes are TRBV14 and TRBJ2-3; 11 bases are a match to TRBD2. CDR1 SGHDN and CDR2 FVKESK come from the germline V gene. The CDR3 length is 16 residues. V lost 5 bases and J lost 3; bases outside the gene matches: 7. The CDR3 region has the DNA TGTGCCAGCAGCGAGAGGGGACTAGCGGTAACAGATACGCAGTATTTT. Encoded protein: CASSERGLAVTDTQYF. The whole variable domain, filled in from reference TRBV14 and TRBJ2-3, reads EAGVTQFPSHSVIEKGQTVTLRCDPISGHDNLYWYRRVMGKEIKFLLHFVKESKQDESGMPNNRFLAERTGGTYSTLKVQPAELEDSGVYFCASSERGLAVTDTQYFGPGTRLTVL.

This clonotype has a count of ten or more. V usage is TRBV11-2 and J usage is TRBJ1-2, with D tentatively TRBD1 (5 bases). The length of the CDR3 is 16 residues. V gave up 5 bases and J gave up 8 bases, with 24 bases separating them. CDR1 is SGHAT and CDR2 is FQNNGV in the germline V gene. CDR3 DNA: TGTGCCAGCAGCCTAGTCGGGGGACCCCCTGATAGGGGCTACACCTTC. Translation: CASSLVGGPPDRGYTF.

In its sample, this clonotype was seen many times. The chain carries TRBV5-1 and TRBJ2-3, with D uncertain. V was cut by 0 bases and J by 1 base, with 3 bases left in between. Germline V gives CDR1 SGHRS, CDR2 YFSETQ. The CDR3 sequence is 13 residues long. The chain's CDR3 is CASSLDRTDTQYF. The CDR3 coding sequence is TGCGCCAGCAGCTTGGACCGCACAGATACGCAGTATTTT.

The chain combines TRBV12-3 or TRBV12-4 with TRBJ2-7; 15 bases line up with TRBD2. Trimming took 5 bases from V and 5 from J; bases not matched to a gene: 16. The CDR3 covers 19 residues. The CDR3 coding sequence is TGTGCCAGCAGTCCAGGACTAGCGGGAGGGCCAATCACTACCAACGAGCAGTACTTC. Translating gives CASSPGLAGGPITTNEQYF.

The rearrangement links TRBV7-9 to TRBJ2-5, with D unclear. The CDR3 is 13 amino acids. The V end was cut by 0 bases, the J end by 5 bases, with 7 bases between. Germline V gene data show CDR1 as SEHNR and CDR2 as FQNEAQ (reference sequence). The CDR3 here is CASSLARLETQYF. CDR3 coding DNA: TGTGCCAGCAGCTTAGCTAGACTTGAGACCCAGTACTTC.

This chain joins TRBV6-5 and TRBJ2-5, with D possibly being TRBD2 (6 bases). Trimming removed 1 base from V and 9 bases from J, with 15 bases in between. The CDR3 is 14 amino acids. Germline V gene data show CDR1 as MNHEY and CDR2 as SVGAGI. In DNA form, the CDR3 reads TGTGCCAGCAGTTACTTATCAGACGGGGAGGCCCAGTACTTC. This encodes CASSYLSDGEAQYF.